The entry below gives a single TCR beta chain sequence along with its context. Clones were sequenced by immunoSEQ multiplex PCR, and TCRdb holds only the in-frame ones, with some missing. Of a few hundred thousand clones in the sample, about nine tenths were seen once. This sample is drawn from a study of cytomegalovirus exposure and HLA in healthy donors. The CDR3 consists of 15 residues. Trimming took 6 bases from V and 3 from J, leaving 20 bases between them. Looked up from germline, CDR1 is SQVTM and CDR2 is ANQGSEA. Sequences were obtained from PBMCs. This TCR derives from a woman in her twenties or thirties in good health and CMV-seronegative. The chain links TRBV29-1 to TRBJ2-5; TRBD2 is a possible D gene (5 bases). CDR3 bases: TGCAGCGTCGGTAAGGGTTCTAGCCGTAAAGAGACCCAGTACTTC. It yields the protein CSVGKGSSRKETQYF.